This is a list of T cell receptor beta chains from one sample in a study of cytomegalovirus exposure and HLA in healthy donors. The protocol was immunoSEQ multiplex PCR, while the TCRdb copy is restricted to in-frame clones and leaves out a portion. The table records under 150,000 clones, around 72% of them present only once. Sequencing used PBMCs. These receptors were obtained from a woman between 35 and 50 years old in good health and CMV-seronegative. The CDR3 runs from the conserved cysteine through the conserved F or W. The D gene is left open where the match is weak. Clone size is not always given. Where it is, it says once, few, many or a class for expanded clones.

clone_size: .
d_call: .
v_call: TRBV9
j_call: TRBJ1-1
cdr3_nt: TGTGCCAGCAGCGTAGGAGAGGTCCCTGGGAACACTGAAGCTTTCTTT
cdr3_aa: CASSVGEVPGNTEAFF

clone_size: .
d_call: TRBD2
v_call: TRBV27
j_call: TRBJ2-1
cdr3_nt: TGTGCCAGCAGTTTCGAGCGGGGGGATTACAATGAGCAGTTCTTC
cdr3_aa: CASSFERGDYNEQFF

clone_size: .
d_call: .
v_call: TRBV2
j_call: TRBJ2-5
cdr3_nt: TGTGCCAGCGCCTACGCGACCCAGTACTTC
cdr3_aa: CASAYATQYF

clone_size: .
d_call: TRBD1
v_call: TRBV7-6
j_call: TRBJ1-4
cdr3_nt: TGTGCCAGCAGCTACGGGACAGCAACTAATGAAAAACTGTTTTTT
cdr3_aa: CASSYGTATNEKLFF

clone_size: once
d_call: .
v_call: TRBV7-2
j_call: TRBJ2-1
cdr3_nt: TGTGCCAGCAGCTCTTACCTGCGGGATGAGCAGTTCTTC
cdr3_aa: CASSSYLRDEQFF

clone_size: .
d_call: TRBD2
v_call: TRBV15
j_call: TRBJ2-1
cdr3_nt: TGTGCCACCAGCAGAGATGTCGTGGTGACGGGAGGGGATAAGCAGTTCTTC
cdr3_aa: CATSRDVVVTGGDKQFF

clone_size: .
d_call: .
v_call: TRBV28
j_call: TRBJ2-3
cdr3_nt: TGTGCCAGCAGGGGGCCGGGGGCAGATACGCAGTATTTT
cdr3_aa: CASRGPGADTQYF

clone_size: .
d_call: TRBD1
v_call: TRBV7-9
j_call: TRBJ1-4
cdr3_nt: TGTTCCAGCAGCTCATCACCGGGACAGGGTAATGAAAAACTGTTTTTT
cdr3_aa: CSSSSSPGQGNEKLFF

clone_size: .
d_call: .
v_call: TRBV9
j_call: TRBJ1-2
cdr3_nt: TGTGCCAGCAGCGTAGAAGACAGCTATGGCTACACCTTC
cdr3_aa: CASSVEDSYGYTF

clone_size: .
d_call: .
v_call: TRBV6-1
j_call: TRBJ1-2
cdr3_nt: TGTGCCAGCAGTGACCAGGGAAAAGGGTATGGCTACACCTTC
cdr3_aa: CASSDQGKGYGYTF

clone_size: .
d_call: TRBD2
v_call: TRBV29-1
j_call: TRBJ2-5
cdr3_nt: TGCAGCGTCCCGGGGGGGGAGACCCAGTACTTC
cdr3_aa: CSVPGGETQYF

clone_size: few
d_call: TRBD2
v_call: TRBV28
j_call: TRBJ2-7
cdr3_nt: TGTGCCAGCAGTAGGCCGGCGGGAGGAATGGACGAGCAGTACTTC
cdr3_aa: CASSRPAGGMDEQYF

clone_size: .
d_call: .
v_call: TRBV25-1
j_call: TRBJ2-1
cdr3_nt: TGTGCCAGCATGGGGCAGGGGTGGAATGAGCAGTTCTTC
cdr3_aa: CASMGQGWNEQFF

clone_size: .
d_call: .
v_call: TRBV5-1
j_call: TRBJ1-6
cdr3_nt: TGCGCCAGCAGCTTAAGTCAGGGGCCTAATTCACCCCTCCACTTT
cdr3_aa: CASSLSQGPNSPLHF

clone_size: .
d_call: TRBD2
v_call: TRBV19
j_call: TRBJ2-1
cdr3_nt: TGTGCCAGTCAGCGGGAGAGGTCCCTTAGTGAGCAGTTCTTC
cdr3_aa: CASQRERSLSEQFF

clone_size: .
d_call: .
v_call: TRBV18
j_call: TRBJ1-1
cdr3_nt: TGTGCCAGCACCTCGGAGGGTGGGGTCACTGAAGCTTTCTTT
cdr3_aa: CASTSEGGVTEAFF

clone_size: once
d_call: TRBD1
v_call: TRBV14
j_call: TRBJ2-7
cdr3_nt: TGTGCCAGCAGCCACGCGGGACAGGAGCGCTACGAGCAGTACTTC
cdr3_aa: CASSHAGQERYEQYF

clone_size: .
d_call: .
v_call: TRBV7-9
j_call: TRBJ1-6
cdr3_nt: TGTGCCAGCAGCCCGCCAGGGTCTTCACCCCTCCACTTT
cdr3_aa: CASSPPGSSPLHF

clone_size: .
d_call: .
v_call: TRBV5-6
j_call: TRBJ1-1
cdr3_nt: TGTGCCAGCAGCTTGCAAACAGCCGAAGCTTTCTTT
cdr3_aa: CASSLQTAEAFF

clone_size: .
d_call: .
v_call: TRBV5-1
j_call: TRBJ2-2
cdr3_nt: TGCGCCAGCAGCTACGGGGGTAGCACCGGGGAGCTGTTTTTT
cdr3_aa: CASSYGGSTGELFF

clone_size: .
d_call: TRBD2
v_call: TRBV18
j_call: TRBJ2-3
cdr3_nt: TGTGCCAGCTCACCACGACTAGCGGGAACAGATACGCAGTATTTT
cdr3_aa: CASSPRLAGTDTQYF

clone_size: .
d_call: .
v_call: TRBV19
j_call: TRBJ1-2
cdr3_nt: TGTGCCAGTAGTATACCAGGACTCTATGGCTACACCTTC
cdr3_aa: CASSIPGLYGYTF

clone_size: few
d_call: TRBD1
v_call: TRBV9
j_call: TRBJ2-7
cdr3_nt: TGTGCCAGCAGCGTAGGGTTCACAGGGGTCGAGCAGTACTTC
cdr3_aa: CASSVGFTGVEQYF

clone_size: once
d_call: TRBD2
v_call: TRBV9
j_call: TRBJ2-5
cdr3_nt: TGTGCCAGCAGCGGGACTAGCGGGAGAGTAGAGGAGACCCAGTACTTC
cdr3_aa: CASSGTSGRVEETQYF

clone_size: few
d_call: .
v_call: TRBV20-1
j_call: TRBJ2-1
cdr3_nt: TGCAGTGCTAGTTCCCCTAATGAGCAGTTCTTC
cdr3_aa: CSASSPNEQFF

clone_size: .
d_call: TRBD2
v_call: TRBV25-1
j_call: TRBJ2-2
cdr3_nt: TGTGCCAGCAGTGAACCCAGCGGGGAGAACACCGGGGAGCTGTTTTTT
cdr3_aa: CASSEPSGENTGELFF

clone_size: .
d_call: .
v_call: TRBV28
j_call: TRBJ1-3
cdr3_nt: TGTGCCAGCAGTTTACCCCACGACAGCGGAAACACCATATATTTT
cdr3_aa: CASSLPHDSGNTIYF

clone_size: few
d_call: TRBD2
v_call: TRBV7-9
j_call: TRBJ2-5
cdr3_nt: TGTGCCAGCAGCTTAGCGCGCGGGACTAGCGGGAGGGCCTGGGAGACCCAGTACTTC
cdr3_aa: CASSLARGTSGRAWETQYF

clone_size: .
d_call: TRBD1
v_call: TRBV29-1
j_call: TRBJ2-2
cdr3_nt: TGCAGCGTTGCCGGGACAGTGAACACCGGGGAGCTGTTTTTT
cdr3_aa: CSVAGTVNTGELFF

clone_size: .
d_call: .
v_call: TRBV30
j_call: TRBJ1-5
cdr3_nt: TGTGCCTGGAGTGAACGGGGGGATCAGCCCCAGCATTTT
cdr3_aa: CAWSERGDQPQHF

clone_size: .
d_call: TRBD1
v_call: TRBV10-3
j_call: TRBJ2-7
cdr3_nt: TGTGCCATCAGTGAATCCGGGACAGGGATGTCCTACGAGCAGTACTTC
cdr3_aa: CAISESGTGMSYEQYF

clone_size: .
d_call: TRBD1
v_call: TRBV7-9
j_call: TRBJ2-1
cdr3_nt: TGTGCCAGCAGCTGGTCCGGGACAGTCTACAATGAGCAGTTCTTC
cdr3_aa: CASSWSGTVYNEQFF

clone_size: .
d_call: TRBD1
v_call: TRBV15
j_call: TRBJ1-4
cdr3_nt: TGTGCCACCGGACAGGGAGGTAATGAAAAACTGTTTTTT
cdr3_aa: CATGQGGNEKLFF

clone_size: .
d_call: TRBD1
v_call: TRBV28
j_call: TRBJ2-4
cdr3_nt: TGTGCCAGCAGACCCTCGGACAGGGTCGGCAGTCAGTACTTC
cdr3_aa: CASRPSDRVGSQYF

clone_size: medium-sized
d_call: .
v_call: TRBV19
j_call: TRBJ2-7
cdr3_nt: TGTGCCAGTAGTATACTCGGGAGTAGCTACGAGCAGTACTTC
cdr3_aa: CASSILGSSYEQYF

clone_size: .
d_call: .
v_call: TRBV7-2
j_call: TRBJ2-3
cdr3_nt: TGTGCCAGCAGCTTAAGGACGGAGGCAGATACGCAGTATTTT
cdr3_aa: CASSLRTEADTQYF

clone_size: .
d_call: TRBD1
v_call: TRBV10-3
j_call: TRBJ2-7
cdr3_nt: TGTGCCATCAGTGAACGGACAGGGAACGAGCAGTACTTC
cdr3_aa: CAISERTGNEQYF

clone_size: .
d_call: TRBD1
v_call: TRBV29-1
j_call: TRBJ2-1
cdr3_nt: TGCAGCGTTGGGGACAGGGCCACGTTGACGCAGTTCTTC
cdr3_aa: CSVGDRATLTQFF

clone_size: .
d_call: TRBD2
v_call: TRBV5-1
j_call: TRBJ2-1
cdr3_nt: TGCGCCAGCAGCTTTCTCGGGGGGGCCTACAATGAGCAGTTCTTC
cdr3_aa: CASSFLGGAYNEQFF

clone_size: .
d_call: .
v_call: TRBV11-2
j_call: TRBJ2-5
cdr3_nt: TGTGCCAGCAGCGGGGGGGCGGGCGAGACCCAGTACTTC
cdr3_aa: CASSGGAGETQYF

clone_size: .
d_call: TRBD1
v_call: TRBV6-1
j_call: TRBJ2-4
cdr3_nt: TGTGCCAGCAGTTCAGGGGGCAACATTCAGTACTTC
cdr3_aa: CASSSGGNIQYF

clone_size: .
d_call: .
v_call: TRBV30
j_call: TRBJ2-5
cdr3_nt: TGTGCCTGCGGAGGGGGCGAGGGGCAAGAGACCCAGTACTTC
cdr3_aa: CACGGGEGQETQYF

clone_size: .
d_call: TRBD2
v_call: TRBV10-1
j_call: TRBJ2-1
cdr3_nt: TGCGCCAGCAGTGGGGGACTAGCGGGAGGGTATACTGAGCAGTTCTTC
cdr3_aa: CASSGGLAGGYTEQFF

clone_size: .
d_call: TRBD2
v_call: TRBV11-2
j_call: TRBJ2-1
cdr3_nt: TGTGCCAGCAGGACTGGGACTAGACAGTTCTTC
cdr3_aa: CASRTGTRQFF

clone_size: once
d_call: .
v_call: TRBV13
j_call: TRBJ1-1
cdr3_nt: TGTGCCAGCAGCTTAGCTGTGAACACTGAAGCTTTCTTT
cdr3_aa: CASSLAVNTEAFF

clone_size: .
d_call: .
v_call: TRBV7-9
j_call: TRBJ2-1
cdr3_nt: TGTGCCAGCAGCCCCCCAAGGGTGGACACCTCCTACAATGAGCAGTTCTTC
cdr3_aa: CASSPPRVDTSYNEQFF